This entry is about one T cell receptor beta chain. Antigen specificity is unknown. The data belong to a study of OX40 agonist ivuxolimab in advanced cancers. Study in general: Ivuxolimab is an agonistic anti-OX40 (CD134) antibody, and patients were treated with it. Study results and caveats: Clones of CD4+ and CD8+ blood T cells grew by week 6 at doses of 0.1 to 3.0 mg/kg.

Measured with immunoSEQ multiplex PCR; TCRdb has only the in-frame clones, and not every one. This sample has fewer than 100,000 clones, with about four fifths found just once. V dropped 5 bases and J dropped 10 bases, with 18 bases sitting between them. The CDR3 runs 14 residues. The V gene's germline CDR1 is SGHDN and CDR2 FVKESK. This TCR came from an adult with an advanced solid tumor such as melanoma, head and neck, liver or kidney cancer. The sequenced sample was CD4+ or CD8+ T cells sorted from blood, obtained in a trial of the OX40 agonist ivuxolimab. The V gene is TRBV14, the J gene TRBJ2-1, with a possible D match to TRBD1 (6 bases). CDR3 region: CASSANSGGREQFF. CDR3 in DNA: TGTGCCAGCAGCGCCAATTCTGGGGGCCGCGAGCAGTTCTTC. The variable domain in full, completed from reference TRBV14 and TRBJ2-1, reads EAGVTQFPSHSVIEKGQTVTLRCDPISGHDNLYWYRRVMGKEIKFLLHFVKESKQDESGMPNNRFLAERTGGTYSTLKVQPAELEDSGVYFCASSANSGGREQFFGPGTRLTVL.